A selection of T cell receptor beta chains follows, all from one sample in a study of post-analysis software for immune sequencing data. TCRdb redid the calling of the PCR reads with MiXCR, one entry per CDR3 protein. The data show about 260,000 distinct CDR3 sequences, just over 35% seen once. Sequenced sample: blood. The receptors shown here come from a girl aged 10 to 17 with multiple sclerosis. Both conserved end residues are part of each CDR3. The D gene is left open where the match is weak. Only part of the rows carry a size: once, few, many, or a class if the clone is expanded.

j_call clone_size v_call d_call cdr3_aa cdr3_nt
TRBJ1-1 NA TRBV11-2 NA CATIPGFNSDTEAFF TGTGCCACAATTCCGGGATTTAATAGCGACACTGAAGCTTTCTTT
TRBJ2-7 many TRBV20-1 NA CSARWGSGEQYF TGCAGTGCTAGGTGGGGGTCGGGGGAGCAGTACTTC
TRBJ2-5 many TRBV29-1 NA CSVEDSAGYQETQYF TGCAGCGTTGAAGATTCGGCCGGTTACCAAGAGACCCAGTACTTC
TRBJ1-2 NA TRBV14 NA CASGNREDYGYTF TGTGCCAGCGGTAACAGGGAGGACTATGGCTACACCTTC
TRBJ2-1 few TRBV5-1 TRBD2 CASSSYSGRPRSNEQFF TGCGCCAGCAGCTCTTATAGCGGGAGGCCTCGGAGCAATGAGCAGTTCTTC
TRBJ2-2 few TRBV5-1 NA CASEGGQNTGELFF TGCGCCAGCGAGGGTGGACAGAACACCGGGGAGCTGTTTTTT
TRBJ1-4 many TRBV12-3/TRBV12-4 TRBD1 CASSGQGARKLFF TGTGCCAGCAGCGGACAGGGGGCTAGAAAACTGTTTTTT
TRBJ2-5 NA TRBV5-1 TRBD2 CASGRISGRATETQYF TGCGCCAGCGGCCGGATTAGCGGGAGGGCCACAGAGACCCAGTACTTC
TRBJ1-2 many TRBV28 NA CASSLTKGYGYTF TGTGCCAGCAGTTTAACGAAGGGATATGGCTACACCTTC
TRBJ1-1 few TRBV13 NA CASSWRLTGVNTEAFF TGTGCCAGCAGCTGGCGTTTGACGGGGGTGAACACTGAAGCTTTCTTT
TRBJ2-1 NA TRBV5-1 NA CASSLTSTQQPNNEQFF TGCGCCAGCAGCTTAACCTCGACTCAACAGCCGAACAATGAGCAGTTCTTC
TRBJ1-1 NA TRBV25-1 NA CASSEYGHDTEAFF TGTGCCAGCAGTGAATATGGCCACGACACTGAAGCTTTCTTT
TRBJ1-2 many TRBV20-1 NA CSPGEVNYGYTF TGCAGCCCTGGGGAGGTCAACTATGGCTACACCTTC
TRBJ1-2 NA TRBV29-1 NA CSADGAFGCTF TGCAGCGCCGACGGGGCTTTCGGCTGCACCTTC
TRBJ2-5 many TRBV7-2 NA CASSLGRAGTQYF TGTGCCAGCAGCTTGGGACGGGCGGGGACCCAGTACTTC
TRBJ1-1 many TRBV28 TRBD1 CASSPLDRDTEAFF TGTGCCAGCAGTCCACTGGACAGGGACACTGAAGCTTTCTTT
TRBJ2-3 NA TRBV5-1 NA CASSWTASTDTQYF TGCGCCAGCAGTTGGACAGCTAGCACAGATACGCAGTATTTT
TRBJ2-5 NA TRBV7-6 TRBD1 CASSSGTEETQYF TGTGCCAGCAGCTCCGGGACAGAAGAGACCCAGTACTTC
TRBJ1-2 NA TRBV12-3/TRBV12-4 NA CASRRDSGFRYGYTF TGTGCCAGTAGGCGAGACTCGGGGTTTAGATATGGCTACACCTTC
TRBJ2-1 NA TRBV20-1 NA CSGGGWREVNEQFF TGCAGTGGAGGGGGCTGGCGGGAGGTCAATGAGCAGTTCTTC
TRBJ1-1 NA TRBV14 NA CASSQSSGRGTEAFF TGTGCCAGCAGCCAGTCCTCGGGGAGAGGCACTGAAGCTTTCTTT
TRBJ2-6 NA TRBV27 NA CASSPFRLAMEGANVLTF TGTGCCAGCAGTCCCTTTCGCCTAGCTATGGAAGGGGCCAACGTCCTGACTTTC
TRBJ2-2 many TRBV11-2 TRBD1 CASSFSTGGSGELFF TGTGCCAGCAGCTTCTCGACAGGGGGATCCGGGGAGCTGTTTTTT
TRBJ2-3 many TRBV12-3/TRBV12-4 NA CASSPSGHEDTQYF TGTGCCAGCAGTCCGTCAGGGCACGAAGATACGCAGTATTTT
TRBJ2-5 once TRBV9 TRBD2 CASSVGSSGIPETQYF TGTGCCAGCAGCGTAGGGTCCAGCGGGATCCCGGAGACCCAGTACTTC
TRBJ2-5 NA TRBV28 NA CASRLSGGGGEQYF TGTGCCAGCAGGCTCTCGGGTGGGGGAGGAGAGCAGTACTTC
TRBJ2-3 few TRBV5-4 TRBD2 CASSPGTSGEGTQYF TGTGCCAGCAGCCCGGGGACTAGCGGGGAGGGCACGCAGTATTTT
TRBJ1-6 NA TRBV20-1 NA CSAPLEGHNNSPLHF TGCAGTGCCCCTTTGGAGGGCCACAATAATTCACCCCTCCACTTT
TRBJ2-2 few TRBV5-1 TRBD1 CASSRGTGGGTGELFF TGCGCCAGCAGCAGAGGGACAGGGGGCGGTACCGGGGAGCTGTTTTTT
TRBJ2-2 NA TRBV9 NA CASSVGPDTGELFF TGTGCCAGCAGCGTAGGCCCTGACACCGGGGAGCTGTTTTTT
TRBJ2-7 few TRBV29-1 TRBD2 CSVDSTSVSYNEQYF TGCAGCGTTGACAGTACTAGCGTCTCCTACAATGAGCAGTACTTC
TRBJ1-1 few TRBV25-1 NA CASGRGSWNTEAFF TGTGCCAGCGGCCGGGGCAGCTGGAACACTGAAGCTTTCTTT
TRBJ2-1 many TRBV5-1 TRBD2 CASSSASGRATSYNEQFF TGCGCCAGCAGCTCAGCTAGCGGGAGGGCCACGTCCTACAATGAGCAGTTCTTC
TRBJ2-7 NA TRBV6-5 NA CASSYSTGQEQYF TGTGCCAGCAGTTACTCGACCGGACAAGAGCAGTACTTC
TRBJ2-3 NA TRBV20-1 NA CSARPGPPGDTQYF TGCAGTGCTAGACCGGGCCCCCCTGGGGATACGCAGTATTTT
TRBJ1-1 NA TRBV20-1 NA CSARDPYTEAFF TGCAGTGCTCGGGACCCCTACACTGAAGCTTTCTTT
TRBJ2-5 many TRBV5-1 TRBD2 CASSTGLAGLETQYF TGCGCCAGCAGCACTGGACTAGCGGGATTAGAGACCCAGTACTTC
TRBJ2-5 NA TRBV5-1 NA CASSLASVETQYF TGCGCCAGCAGCTTGGCGTCAGTGGAGACCCAGTACTTC
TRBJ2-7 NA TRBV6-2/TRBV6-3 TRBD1 CASAGTASYEQYF TGTGCCAGTGCCGGGACAGCCTCCTACGAGCAGTACTTC
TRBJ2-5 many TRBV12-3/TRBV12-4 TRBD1 CASRTIGGQEETQYF TGTGCCAGCAGAACAATTGGGGGACAGGAAGAGACCCAGTACTTC
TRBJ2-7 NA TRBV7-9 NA CASSSLGNEQYF TGTGCCAGCAGCTCCCTGGGGAATGAGCAGTACTTC
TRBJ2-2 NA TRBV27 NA CASSLSSGGHTGELFF TGTGCCAGCAGTTTAAGTTCGGGGGGCCACACCGGGGAGCTGTTTTTT
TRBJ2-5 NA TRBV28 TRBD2 CASSLWPSGTQETQYF TGTGCCAGCAGTTTATGGCCTAGCGGGACCCAAGAGACCCAGTACTTC
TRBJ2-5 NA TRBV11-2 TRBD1 CASSSGQVIGQYF TGTGCCAGCAGCTCGGGACAGGTTATCGGGCAGTACTTC
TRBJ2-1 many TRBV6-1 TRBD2 CASNEGGLAGVRFYNEQFF TGTGCCAGCAACGAGGGGGGACTAGCGGGAGTGCGATTCTACAATGAGCAGTTCTTC
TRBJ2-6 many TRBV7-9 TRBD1 CASKGQGASGANVLTF TGTGCCAGCAAGGGTCAGGGGGCCTCTGGGGCCAACGTCCTGACTTTC
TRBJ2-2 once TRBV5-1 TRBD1 CASSLASGTGSTGELFF TGCGCCAGCAGCTTAGCTTCCGGGACAGGGAGCACCGGGGAGCTGTTTTTT
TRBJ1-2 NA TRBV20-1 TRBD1 CSVRRTGDGYTF TGCAGTGTTAGGAGGACAGGGGATGGCTACACCTTC
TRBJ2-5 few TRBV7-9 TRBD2 CASSLGWLAVYNEQYF TGTGCCAGCAGCTTAGGGTGGCTAGCGGTCTACAATGAGCAGTACTTC
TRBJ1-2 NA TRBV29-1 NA CSAWGGDYGYTF TGCAGCGCGTGGGGGGGGGACTATGGCTACACCTTC
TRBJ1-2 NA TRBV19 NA CASSAWDILNYGYTF TGTGCCAGTAGTGCCTGGGACATTCTTAACTATGGCTACACCTTC
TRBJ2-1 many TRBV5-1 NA CASSLVGGSYNEQFF TGCGCCAGCAGCTTGGTCGGCGGGTCCTACAATGAGCAGTTCTTC
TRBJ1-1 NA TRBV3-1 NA CASSSGTGVNTEAFF TGTGCCAGCAGCTCCGGCACAGGAGTGAACACTGAAGCTTTCTTT
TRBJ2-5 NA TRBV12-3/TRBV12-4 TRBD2 CASSLAGLAGDLETQYF TGTGCCAGCAGTTTAGCGGGACTAGCGGGAGATTTGGAGACCCAGTACTTC
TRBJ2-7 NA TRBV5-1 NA CASSLNIGRFNEQYF TGCGCCAGCAGCTTGAACATTGGGAGATTCAACGAGCAGTACTTC
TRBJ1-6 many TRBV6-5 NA CASRKTVTAYNSPLHF TGTGCCAGCAGAAAGACCGTGACAGCCTATAATTCACCCCTCCACTTT
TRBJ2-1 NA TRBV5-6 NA CASSSWFYNEQFF TGTGCCAGCAGCTCGTGGTTCTACAATGAGCAGTTCTTC
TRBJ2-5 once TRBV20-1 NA CSAFEETQYF TGCAGTGCTTTCGAAGAGACCCAGTACTTC